These 21 T cell receptor beta chains were sequenced from one sample in a study of CD8 T cells in ankylosing spondylitis. TCRdb ran MiXCR on the 5' RACE reads and lists one entry per CDR3 protein. This sample has under 300,000 distinct CDR3 sequences, with more than 15% found just once. Sequencing was performed on blood, either unsorted or a sorted T cell fraction (not recorded which). All receptors come from a male donor with ankylosing spondylitis or in good health (not recorded which).

CDR3 residues: CASSLPAREQYF. The CDR3, as DNA: TGTGCCAGCAGTTTACCGGCCCGCGAGCAGTACTTC. This chain connects TRBV27 to TRBJ2-7; D unclear. Germline CDR1 MNHEY, CDR2 SMNVEV (reference sequence). Trimming pared 2 bases from V and 6 bases from J, leaving 8 bases between. The length of the CDR3 is 12 residues.

This clonotype came up a few times. The chain links TRBV6-2 or TRBV6-3 to TRBJ2-1, with no clear D. The ends were cut back, 7 bases at V and 2 bases at J, with 15 bases in the middle. The CDR3 totals 15 residues. Germline CDR1 and CDR2: MNHEY and SVGEGT. The CDR3: CASTSAGFPYNEQFF. CDR3 in DNA: TGTGCCAGCACATCTGCTGGGTTCCCCTACAATGAGCAGTTCTTC.

The rearrangement links TRBV12-3 or TRBV12-4 to TRBJ2-1, with a weak D call TRBD2 (6 bases). V lost 4 bases and J lost 4, with 14 bases in between. The CDR3 is made up of 15 amino acids. The CDR3 DNA reads TGTGCCAGCAGTTGGGGCGGGGAAGTTTACAATGAGCAGTTCTTC. The encoded protein is CASSWGGEVYNEQFF.

The chain carries TRBV10-2 and TRBJ2-1, with D possibly TRBD1 on 5 matching bases. Looked up from germline, CDR1 is WSHSY and CDR2 is SAAADI. V lost 0 bases to trimming and J lost 6 bases, with 15 bases between them. The CDR3 covers 16 residues. CDR3 sequence: CASSESLGAPPNEQFF. DNA for the CDR3: TGCGCCAGCAGTGAGTCTCTAGGGGCCCCACCCAATGAGCAGTTCTTC.

The V gene is TRBV12-3 or TRBV12-4, the J gene TRBJ2-1, with a weak D call TRBD2 (6 bases). V lost 5 bases, J lost 9 bases, and 29 bases lay in between. The length of the CDR3 is 18 residues. The CDR3 region has the DNA TGTGCCAGCAGTCACTCTAGTGGTGGGGAGGTCCAGTCCCTTGAGCAGTTCTTC. Encoded protein: CASSHSSGGEVQSLEQFF.

In this sample, this clonotype turned up many times. The chain links TRBV7-9 to TRBJ2-1; D possibly corresponds to TRBD1 (5 bases). V was cut by 0 bases and J by 1 base, with 13 bases left in between. Per germline, CDR1 SEHNR and CDR2 FQNEAQ (reference sequence). The CDR3 consists of 17 residues. Here the CDR3 DNA reads TGTGCCAGCAGCTTAGCGCAAACAGGACCGTCCTACAATGAGCAGTTCTTC. Translation: CASSLAQTGPSYNEQFF.

The chain couples TRBV18 to TRBJ1-1; D unresolved. The V gene lost 1 base and the J gene lost 1 base, with 7 bases spanning the gap. Germline CDR1 reads KGHSH; CDR2 reads LQKENI. This CDR3 has 14 residues. The CDR3 coding sequence is TGTGCCAGCTCACCACGTGTCACGAACACTGAAGCTTTCTTT. It codes for CASSPRVTNTEAFF.

This clonotype was counted many times. The gene calls are TRBV7-8 and TRBJ2-1; D is unclear. The CDR3 runs to 11 residues. The germline V and J ends were trimmed by 4 bases and 10 bases, with 8 bases remaining between them. The germline CDR1 and CDR2 sequences are SGHVS and FQNEAQ. CDR3 in amino acids: CASSSLGEQFF. CDR3 DNA sequence: TGTGCCAGCAGCTCGCTAGGGGAGCAGTTCTTC. The full variable domain, with the rest looked up from reference TRBV7-8 and TRBJ2-1, is GAGVSQSPRYKVAKRGQDVALRCDPISGHVSLFWYQQALGQGPEFLTYFQNEAQLDKSGLPSDRFFAERPEGSVSTLKIQRTQQEDSAVYLCASSSLGEQFFGPGTRLTVL.

This clonotype was observed a few times. The rearrangement uses TRBV4-1 and TRBJ2-1; 10 nucleotides line up with TRBD2. V lost 3 bases, J lost 6 bases, and 5 bases stayed unmatched. Looked up from germline, CDR1 is MGHRA and CDR2 is YSYEKL. The CDR3 loop spans 15 amino acids. CDR3 amino acids: CASSHIAGGVNEQFF. CDR3 DNA sequence: TGCGCCAGCAGCCACATAGCGGGAGGTGTCAATGAGCAGTTCTTC.

This clonotype has a single count. The chain recombines TRBV9 with TRBJ2-3, with 11 bases aligning to TRBD2. CDR3 length: 15 amino acids. Germline V CDR1 and CDR2: SGDLS, YYNGEE. V gave up 4 bases and J gave up 6 bases; unmatched junction bases: 7. In nucleotides, the CDR3 is TGTGCCAGCAGCTATAGCGGGAGGGGCGGGGATACGCAGTATTTT. This codes for CASSYSGRGGDTQYF.

This clonotype came up a few times. The chain couples TRBV6-1 to TRBJ2-3, with D uncertain. V lost 6 bases and J lost 0, with 7 bases in between. The CDR3 extends over 13 amino acids. CDR1 is MNHNS, CDR2 SASEGT, per germline. In DNA form, the CDR3 reads TGTGCCAGCAGGGTCAGAAGCACAGATACGCAGTATTTT. Its translation: CASRVRSTDTQYF.

As DNA, the CDR3 is TGCAGTGCTCCCTGGGTTCGGACTAGCGGGAGCCAAGAGACCCAGTACTTC. It translates to CSAPWVRTSGSQETQYF. The chain uses TRBV20-1 and TRBJ2-5; TRBD2 matches at 13 bases. Trimming took 5 bases from V and 1 from J; bases not matched to a gene: 10. This CDR3 contains 17 residues. Germline V gene sequence: CDR1 DFQATT, CDR2 SNEGSKA (reference sequence).

The chain is built from TRBV5-1 and TRBJ2-1; 8 bases are a match to TRBD2. CDR3 length: 18 amino acids. Germline CDR1 reads SGHRS; CDR2 reads YFSETQ. The V segment lost 0 bases and the J segment 1 base; nucleotides outside the gene matches: 9. CDR3 DNA: TGCGCCAGCAGCTTGGCCAGCGGGAGTGGAGGGTCCTACAATGAGCAGTTCTTC. The encoded protein is CASSLASGSGGSYNEQFF.

The CDR3, as DNA: TGCAGTGCCGCGGCGTGGCGGGAGTGGGCGGATAACAATGAGCAGTTCTTC. It translates to CSAAAWREWADNNEQFF. This chain uses TRBV20-1 with TRBJ2-1, with 7 positions matching TRBD2. V gave up 6 bases and J gave up 5 bases; unmatched junction bases: 19. The CDR3 is made up of 17 amino acids. Germline assignment: CDR1 DFQATT and CDR2 SNEGSKA (reference sequence).

The chain links TRBV27 to TRBJ2-7; 10 bases agree with TRBD1. V shed 5 bases and J 6 bases; nucleotides not matched to a gene: 10. CDR1 MNHEY and CDR2 SMNVEV come from the germline V gene (reference sequence). This CDR3 is 15 amino acids long. The CDR3 coding sequence is TGTGCCAGCAGTCCCCTGGGACAGGGGAGGGGCGAGCAGTACTTC. This gives the protein CASSPLGQGRGEQYF.

This clonotype was seen only a few times. The chain carries TRBV27 and TRBJ2-7; 8 bases map to TRBD2. This CDR3 is 15 amino acids long. J gave up 2 bases and V 2 bases, and 5 bases lay outside the gene matches. CDR1 and CDR2 (germline): MNHEY, SMNVEV (reference sequence). CDR3 sequence (DNA): TGTGCCAGCAGTTTAACACTAGCGGAGACCTACGAGCAGTACTTC. It encodes CASSLTLAETYEQYF.

This clonotype has more than one count but fewer than ten. The chain is built from TRBV4-1 and TRBJ2-7; D may be TRBD2 (6 bases). CDR1 MGHRA and CDR2 YSYEKL come from the germline V gene. The length of the CDR3 is 17 residues. Trimming took 0 bases from V and 7 from J, leaving 22 bases between them. As DNA, the CDR3 is TGCGCCAGCAGCCAAGATTTGGGACTCCCACTCTCTACGGAGCAGTACTTC. As protein: CASSQDLGLPLSTEQYF.

The chain is built from TRBV6-6 and TRBJ2-7; no definite D call. V was pared by 7 bases and J by 6 bases, with 10 bases between. The CDR3 runs to 11 residues. Per germline, CDR1 MNHNY and CDR2 SVGAGI (reference sequence). CDR3 nucleotides: TGTGCCAGCACCGCAGTGGGCGAGCAGTACTTC. Translation gives CASTAVGEQYF.

This clonotype was observed a few times. The V and J genes are TRBV6-1 and TRBJ2-1; unclear D gene. This CDR3 is 16 amino acids long. CDR1 and CDR2 from the germline V gene are MNHNS and SASEGT. Trimming stripped 2 bases from V and 2 bases from J, with 13 bases between. In nucleotides, the CDR3 is TGTGCCAGCAGTGAATGGCACGCCGCGACCTACAATGAGCAGTTCTTC. Protein: CASSEWHAATYNEQFF.

Ten or more counts support this clonotype. V usage is TRBV15 and J usage is TRBJ2-7, with 7 bases identical to TRBD2. J gave up 4 bases and V 6 bases, and 12 bases lay outside the gene matches. Germline V gene sequence: CDR1 LNHNV, CDR2 YYDKDF (reference sequence). CDR3 length equals 15 residues. The CDR3 spells CATSPTGGPVYEQYF. The CDR3 DNA reads TGTGCCACCAGTCCCACGGGGGGTCCAGTGTACGAGCAGTACTTC.

This clonotype has just a few counts. The V and J genes are TRBV12-3 or TRBV12-4 and TRBJ2-3; D gene unclear. The V gene lost 5 bases and the J gene lost 3 bases, with 12 bases spanning the gap. CDR3 size: 14 residues. CDR3 in amino acids: CASSQPSETDTQYF. CDR3 DNA: TGTGCCAGCAGTCAACCCTCCGAAACAGATACGCAGTATTTT.